The 15 T cell receptor beta chains reported below all come from one sample, sequenced in a study of cytomegalovirus exposure and HLA in healthy donors. The PCR ran on 60 Vbeta and 13 Jbeta primers. TCRdb's copy holds only in-frame clones and misses some; the assay was immunoSEQ multiplex PCR. Altogether over 100,000 clones are present, around four fifths being singletons, with the ten largest covering 1.4% to 1.5%. Sequenced material: PBMCs. Receptors originate from a female donor in good health and CMV-seronegative.

Only one count was recorded for this clone. The chain links TRBV10-1 to TRBJ1-2; weak D call: TRBD1 (6 bases). The CDR3 totals 12 residues. Trimming left V 4 bases short and J 3 bases short, with 6 bases between. The germline CDR1 and CDR2 sequences are WNHNN and SYGVQD (reference sequence). The CDR3 loop is CASSAGDYGYTF. In DNA form, the CDR3 reads TGCGCCAGCAGTGCAGGGGACTATGGCTACACCTTC.

Comments on this clone: The sample contains more than one DNA sequence encoding this CDR3. V and J are TRBV19 and TRBJ1-5, with TRBD1 matching 9 bases. CDR1 LNHDA and CDR2 SQIVND come from the germline V gene (reference sequence). The CDR3 is 13 residues long. The junction had 1 base not matched to a gene; V was cut back by 8 bases and J by 2 bases. The CDR3 region is CASRDRGNQPQHF. The CDR3 DNA follows: TGTGCCAGTCGGGACAGGGGCAATCAGCCCCAGCATTTT.

V is TRBV27 and J is TRBJ2-2, with 8 positions matching TRBD2. The CDR3 spans 17 residues. Germline lookup yields CDR1 MNHEY and CDR2 SMNVEV (reference sequence). The V gene end was trimmed by 1 base and the J gene end by 2 bases; junction bases not matched to a gene: 6. CDR3 nucleotides: TGTGCCAGCAGTTTATTTACGACTAGCGAAAACACCGGGGAGCTGTTTTTT. Its protein product is CASSLFTTSENTGELFF.

The genes are TRBV28 and TRBJ1-2; maybe TRBD1 (5 bases). Germline CDR1 and CDR2: MDHEN and SYDVKM. V was trimmed by 2 bases and J by 7 bases, leaving 20 bases between them. The CDR3 sequence is 16 residues long. The CDR3 sequence is CASSLGVTEASGGYTF. As DNA, the CDR3 is TGTGCCAGCAGTTTAGGGGTGACAGAGGCTTCTGGTGGCTACACCTTC.

This clone came up once. The chain carries TRBV29-1 and TRBJ2-7; TRBD1 aligns across 10 bases. The length of the CDR3 is 13 residues. CDR1 and CDR2 from the germline V gene are SQVTM and ANQGSEA. Trimming cost V 6 bases and J 4 bases; bases outside gene matches: 6. CDR3 sequence (DNA): TGCAGCGTCCTGACAGGGGGCCGTTACGAGCAGTACTTC. As protein: CSVLTGGRYEQYF.

The chain couples TRBV20-1 to TRBJ2-1; D may be TRBD2 (5 bases). CDR3 length: 11 residues. Per the germline V gene, CDR1 is DFQATT and CDR2 is SNEGSKA (reference sequence). V was trimmed by 5 bases and J by 10 bases, leaving 12 bases between them. This CDR3 reads CSAPELAEQFF. The CDR3 nucleotides are TGCAGTGCTCCGGAGTTAGCGGAGCAGTTCTTC.

The chain links TRBV6-5 to TRBJ2-2; possibly TRBD1 for D (5 bases). V was shortened by 4 bases and J by 6 bases, with 9 bases between the two germline ends. Germline CDR1 reads MNHEY; CDR2 reads SVGAGI. This CDR3 contains 13 residues. The DNA of the CDR3 is TGTGCCAGCAGTTCCAGGGCCGCCGGGGAGCTGTTTTTT. Protein product: CASSSRAAGELFF.

Points on this clone: At one end, the junction sequence differs from germline, possibly due to a read error. The same CDR3 arises from other DNA sequences in this sample as well. The rearrangement uses TRBV18 and TRBJ1-1; 9 positions match TRBD1. Germline V CDR1 and CDR2: KGHSH, LQKENI. This CDR3 comprises 15 residues. Here the CDR3 reads CASSPNRGLGTEAFF. The CDR3 region has the DNA TGTGCCAGCTCACCAAACAGGGGGCTCGGGACTGAAGCCTTCTTT.

As regards this clone: Other DNA sequences within the sample encode an identical CDR3. The V call is TRBV27, the J call TRBJ2-1; TRBD1 matches at 9 bases. V shed 7 bases and J 12 bases; nucleotides not matched to a gene: 37. CDR1 and CDR2 (germline): MNHEY, SMNVEV (reference sequence). The CDR3 is 22 amino acids. CDR3 sequence: CASNYYYHGQGLRVAEGCVQFF. In DNA, the CDR3 is TGTGCCAGCAACTACTACTACCACGGACAGGGGCTCCGAGTTGCGGAGGGGTGTGTGCAGTTCTTC.

The chain joins TRBV28 to TRBJ1-2; no reliable D call. Germline V gene data show CDR1 as MDHEN and CDR2 as SYDVKM. The CDR3 extends over 12 amino acids. V was pared by 0 bases and J by 7 bases, with 6 bases between. The CDR3 region has the DNA TGTGCCAGCAGTTTATGGGAGACTGGCTACACCTTC. Its protein is CASSLWETGYTF.

The V gene is TRBV6-6, the J gene TRBJ1-1; no clear D. V lost 2 bases, J lost 0 bases, and 13 bases lay in between. Germline CDR1 reads MNHNY; CDR2 reads SVGAGI (reference sequence). This CDR3 contains 16 residues. CDR3 amino acids: CASSYETSDVNTEAFF. CDR3 nucleotide sequence: TGTGCCAGCAGTTACGAGACATCCGACGTGAACACTGAAGCTTTCTTT.

Within the sample, this clone is medium-sized (0.01 to 0.1%). The chain employs TRBV15 and TRBJ2-2; D may be TRBD1 (6 bases). Germline V CDR1 and CDR2: LNHNV, YYDKDF (reference sequence). CDR3 size: 21 residues. V dropped 1 base and J dropped 5 bases, with 29 bases sitting between them. The CDR3 here is CATSRAGWSRVQSGDTGELFF. CDR3 in DNA: TGTGCCACCAGCAGAGCGGGATGGAGCAGAGTTCAGTCAGGGGATACCGGGGAGCTGTTTTTT.

The V call is TRBV4-3, the J call TRBJ2-6; D possibly corresponds to TRBD2 (7 bases). This CDR3 has 16 amino acids. Trimming took off 5 bases at V and 0 bases at J, with 11 bases between the two ends. Germline V gives CDR1 LGHNA, CDR2 YSLEER. CDR3 sequence reads: CASSAGALSGANVLTF. The CDR3 DNA is TGCGCCAGCAGCGCGGGGGCTCTCTCTGGGGCCAACGTCCTGACTTTC.

This clone was detected a few times. J is TRBJ2-2 and V is TRBV19, with D tentatively TRBD1 (5 bases). This CDR3 comprises 16 residues. Deletions cut 2 bases from V and 6 bases from J, with 16 bases between. In germline, CDR1 is LNHDA, CDR2 SQIVND (reference sequence). DNA of the CDR3: TGTGCCAGTAGTATACTTTGGCAGGGAAACGCCGGGGAGCTGTTTTTT. Protein product: CASSILWQGNAGELFF.

This clone appeared a single time. CDR3 protein: CAWQGLAGVGEQFF. DNA of the CDR3: TGTGCCTGGCAGGGGCTAGCGGGAGTCGGAGAGCAGTTCTTC. The chain employs TRBV30 and TRBJ2-1; 10 nucleotides align to TRBD2. Germline CDR1 and CDR2: GTSNPN and SVGIG (reference sequence). The CDR3 is 14 residues long. Trimming at V came to 5 bases and at J to 10 bases, leaving 11 bases not matched to a gene.